These 20 T cell receptor beta chains share one sample of origin, sequenced in a study of blood T cell repertoires in COVID-19. Only in-frame clones appear in the TCRdb table, and some are missing; sequencing was by immunoSEQ multiplex PCR. Of a few hundred thousand clones listed, 75% to 90% were seen once; the top ten hold about 4%. Material: PBMCs or T cells enriched from blood (not recorded which). These receptors originate from a woman aged 25 to 45 who had been exposed to COVID-19.

The chain is built from TRBV19 and TRBJ1-6, with D possibly matching TRBD1 (6 bases). Germline V gene data show CDR1 as LNHDA and CDR2 as SQIVND (reference sequence). CDR3 length equals 15 residues. Trimming shortened V by 6 bases and J by 5 bases, and 14 bases separated the two germline ends. Here the CDR3 reads CASSTPRTDNSPLHF. For the CDR3, the DNA is TGTGCCAGTAGCACACCAAGGACAGATAATTCACCCCTCCACTTT. Supplemented by reference TRBV19 and TRBJ1-6, the full variable domain reads DGGITQSPKYLFRKEGQNVTLSCEQNLNHDAMYWYRQDPGQGLRLIYYSQIVNDFQKGDIAEGYSVSREKKESFPLTVTSAQKNPTAFYLCASSTPRTDNSPLHFGNGTRLTVT.

The V and J genes are TRBV24-1 and TRBJ1-5; TRBD1 matches at 7 bases. The CDR3 contains 18 residues. J was trimmed by 0 bases and V by 5 bases; bases with no gene match: 12. The germline V gene has CDR1 KGHDR and CDR2 SFDVKD. The CDR3 DNA sequence: TGTGCCACCAGTGGGGATAGACAGGGACCCTATAGCAATCAGCCCCAGCATTTT. Its translation: CATSGDRQGPYSNQPQHF.

The genes are TRBV4-2 and TRBJ2-7, with TRBD1 as a possible D gene (7 bases). This CDR3 spans 14 amino acids. The V gene's germline CDR1 is LGHNA and CDR2 YNFKEQ. Trimming took 8 bases from V and 0 from J, leaving 14 bases between them. For the CDR3, the DNA is TGTGCCAGCCGAGCAGGGGGGAACTCCTACGAGCAGTACTTC. Its translation is CASRAGGNSYEQYF.

V gene TRBV11-2 combines with J gene TRBJ1-4; D not certain. The CDR3 extends over 16 amino acids. The germline V gene has CDR1 SGHAT and CDR2 FQNNGV. V lost 2 bases and J 7 bases, leaving 17 bases between the germline ends. The CDR3 region is CASSLRVGGLGEKLFF. The CDR3 DNA reads TGTGCCAGCAGCTTAAGGGTGGGCGGACTCGGTGAAAAACTGTTTTTT.

The chain has TRBV11-3 and TRBJ2-2; possibly TRBD1 for D (6 bases). Germline CDR1 and CDR2: SGHNT and YENEEA. V shed 4 bases and J shed 0 bases, with 9 bases lying between them. The CDR3 extends over 15 amino acids. The CDR3 sequence: CASSSGASNTGELFF. CDR3 nucleotide sequence: TGTGCCAGCAGCTCAGGGGCCTCGAACACCGGGGAGCTGTTTTTT.

The CDR3 coding sequence is TGTGCCACTCTGCCCGAGCGGGGGCTTAACTATGGCTACACCTTC. This translates into CATLPERGLNYGYTF. V gene TRBV19 combines with J gene TRBJ1-2; D possibly corresponds to TRBD1 (6 bases). CDR3 length: 15 amino acids. CDR1 and CDR2 (germline): LNHDA, SQIVND (reference sequence). V gave up 10 bases and J gave up 1 base, with 19 bases separating them.

The CDR3 here is CASKSWTGVAEAFF. In nucleotides, the CDR3 is TGTGCCAGCAAATCCTGGACAGGCGTGGCTGAAGCTTTCTTT. The chain joins TRBV6-5 to TRBJ1-1; 7 bases are a match to TRBD1. This CDR3 region has 14 residues. The J segment lost 6 bases and the V segment lost 7 bases, leaving 11 bases of the junction unmatched. Per germline, CDR1 MNHEY and CDR2 SVGAGI.

Regarding this clone: Since a much larger clone is just one base distant, this may be a read error. The chain links TRBV10-1 to TRBJ2-1; 16 nucleotides match TRBD2. This CDR3 is 19 amino acids long. Germline V gene sequence: CDR1 WNHNN, CDR2 SYGVQD (reference sequence). The CDR3 DNA reads TGCCCCAGCAGTGAGCTGGGGACTAGCGGGGGGGGGAACTACAATGAGCAGTTCTTC. This sequence encodes CPSSELGTSGGGNYNEQFF.

This chain connects TRBV28 to TRBJ1-2; D is possibly TRBD1 (6 bases). CDR3 length: 15 residues. The germline V and J ends were trimmed by 5 bases and 2 bases, with 15 bases remaining between them. Germline lookup yields CDR1 MDHEN and CDR2 SYDVKM. The CDR3 loop reads CASSAAGEGNYGYTF. The CDR3 nucleotides are TGTGCCAGCAGTGCCGCAGGGGAGGGGAACTATGGCTACACCTTC.

The V gene is TRBV5-4, the J gene TRBJ2-1; 9 positions agree with TRBD2. With 2 bases clipped from V and 4 bases from J, the junction kept 4 bases outside the gene matches. This CDR3 has 15 amino acids. CDR1 and CDR2 (germline): SGHNT, YYREEE (reference sequence). CDR3 amino acids: CASSFGLAQYNEQFF. The CDR3 region has the DNA TGTGCCAGCAGCTTCGGACTAGCGCAGTACAATGAGCAGTTCTTC.

The gene calls are TRBV5-1 and TRBJ1-2; D may be TRBD1 (5 bases). Germline CDR1 reads SGHRS; CDR2 reads YFSETQ. There are 15 residues in the CDR3. The V end lost 4 bases, the J end lost 8 bases, and 21 bases lay between the germline ends. Here the CDR3 reads CASSPGRQGGRGYTF. The CDR3 nucleotides read TGCGCCAGCAGCCCAGGAAGGCAGGGAGGCAGGGGCTACACCTTC.

The chain has TRBV2 and TRBJ1-5; D is unresolved. This CDR3 region has 17 residues. The ends were cut back, 4 bases at V and 3 bases at J, with 19 bases in the middle. The germline V gene encodes CDR1 SNHLY and CDR2 FYNNEI. The CDR3 bases are TGTGCCAGCAGTGTCCCATTAACGGGAGAATACAATCAGCCCCAGCATTTT. Protein sequence: CASSVPLTGEYNQPQHF.

V is TRBV13 and J is TRBJ1-1; D possibly corresponds to TRBD1 (6 bases). V was pared by 0 bases and J by 1 base, with 9 bases between. CDR3 size: 15 residues. From germline, CDR1 is PRHDT and CDR2 FYEKMQ (reference sequence). The CDR3 DNA follows: TGTGCCAGCAGCTTAGGCGACAGGCCGAACACTGAAGCTTTCTTT. Translated, it gives CASSLGDRPNTEAFF.

Written as DNA, the CDR3 is TGTGCCAGCAGTGAAGCGGGTCCAGGGGTTGATGAAGCTTTCTTT. Translated: CASSEAGPGVDEAFF. The chain couples TRBV6-1 to TRBJ1-1; a possible D gene is TRBD1 (6 bases). Looked up from germline, CDR1 is MNHNS and CDR2 is SASEGT. The CDR3 contains 15 residues. Trimming removed 0 bases from V and 7 bases from J, with 15 bases in between.

This sequence joins TRBV29-1 and TRBJ1-5; TRBD1 agrees at 9 bases. Germline V gene sequence: CDR1 SQVTM, CDR2 ANQGSEA. The CDR3 has 14 residues. V shed 6 bases and J 1 base; nucleotides not matched to a gene: 4. Here the CDR3 reads CSVGDRASNQPQHF. As DNA, the CDR3 is TGCAGCGTGGGGGACAGGGCGAGCAATCAGCCCCAGCATTTT.

The rearrangement links TRBV6-5 to TRBJ2-1, with 8 bases aligning to TRBD1. The CDR3 runs to 15 residues. Germline CDR1 and CDR2: MNHEY and SVGAGI. V gave up 0 bases and J gave up 5 bases; unmatched junction bases: 3. The CDR3 bases are TGTGCCAGCAGTTACTCCCAGGGGGCCCACAATGAGCAGTTCTTC. Protein product: CASSYSQGAHNEQFF.

The chain carries TRBV30 and TRBJ2-5, with 11 bases fitting TRBD2. Germline V CDR1 and CDR2: GTSNPN, SVGIG (reference sequence). The CDR3 is made up of 18 amino acids. The ends lost 2 bases at V and 0 bases at J; junction bases unmatched: 11. The CDR3 sequence: CAWSLEFSGGVYQETQYF. The CDR3 DNA follows: TGTGCCTGGAGTCTCGAATTTAGCGGGGGGGTGTACCAAGAGACCCAGTACTTC.

This chain connects TRBV19 to TRBJ2-2; 7 bases agree with TRBD1. Losses at the gene ends were 4 bases for V and 4 bases for J; bases not matched to a gene: 6. Germline loops: CDR1 LNHDA, CDR2 SQIVND (reference sequence). The CDR3 has 15 amino acids. The CDR3: CASSRTGDRTGELFF. The CDR3 coding sequence is TGTGCCAGTAGTAGAACAGGGGATCGCACCGGGGAGCTGTTTTTT. Full variable domain (missing parts from reference TRBV19 and TRBJ2-2): DGGITQSPKYLFRKEGQNVTLSCEQNLNHDAMYWYRQDPGQGLRLIYYSQIVNDFQKGDIAEGYSVSREKKESFPLTVTSAQKNPTAFYLCASSRTGDRTGELFFGEGSRLTVL.

This sequence joins TRBV12-3 or TRBV12-4 and TRBJ1-1; the match to TRBD1 covers 7 bases. This CDR3 is 13 amino acids long. V shed 7 bases and J 5 bases; nucleotides not matched to a gene: 7. The CDR3 region has the DNA TGTGCCAGCAACACCGGGACAGTAACTGAAGCTTTCTTT. It is translated as CASNTGTVTEAFF.

CDR3: CASSVGALGVSYNEQFF. In nucleotides, the CDR3 is TGTGCCAGCAGCGTAGGGGCCCTCGGGGTGTCCTACAATGAGCAGTTCTTC. This sequence joins TRBV9 and TRBJ2-1, with D maybe TRBD2 (5 bases). Germline CDR1 and CDR2: SGDLS and YYNGEE. The V and J ends lost 0 bases and 1 base respectively, with 14 bases between them. The CDR3 runs to 17 residues.